The 28 T cell receptor beta chains below come from one sample, sequenced in a study of blood T cell repertoires in COVID-19. This table comes from immunoSEQ multiplex PCR, and its TCRdb copy is limited to in-frame clones, with some not included. Among fewer than 500,000 clones listed, nearly 90% were seen once. Sequencing was carried out using PBMCs or T cells enriched from blood (not recorded which). The source of these receptors is a woman younger than 30 with acute COVID-19.

The chain couples TRBV9 to TRBJ2-1; D is ambiguous. V was clipped by 0 bases and J by 5 bases, with 6 bases between them. CDR3 length equals 13 residues. CDR1 and CDR2 (germline): SGDLS, YYNGEE. This CDR3 reads CASSVESDNEQFF. CDR3 DNA sequence: TGTGCCAGCAGCGTAGAGAGTGACAATGAGCAGTTCTTC. Full variable domain (rest looked up from reference TRBV9 and TRBJ2-1): DSGVTQTPKHLITATGQRVTLRCSPRSGDLSVYWYQQSLDQGLQFLIQYYNGEERAKGNILERFSAQQFPDLHSELNLSSLELGDSALYFCASSVESDNEQFFGPGTRLTVL.

The chain combines TRBV5-6 with TRBJ2-3, with 9 nucleotides matching TRBD1. The CDR3 covers 13 residues. V dropped 7 bases and J dropped 6; count of bases not matched to a gene: 6. From germline, CDR1 is SGHDT and CDR2 YYEEEE. In nucleotides, the CDR3 is TGTGCCAGCCTCGAACAGGGGGCGGATACGCAGTATTTT. This encodes CASLEQGADTQYF.

The J gene is TRBJ1-2, the V gene TRBV9; 8 bases map to TRBD1. CDR3 length: 15 residues. CDR1 SGDLS and CDR2 YYNGEE come from the germline V gene. V gave up 4 bases and J gave up 1 base; unmatched junction bases: 6. In DNA, the CDR3 is TGTGCCAGCAGCCCGAGACAGGGGAATAACTATGGCTACACCTTC. Translated, it gives CASSPRQGNNYGYTF.

CDR3 bases: TGTGCCAGCAGCTTAGCGGAGGACAGCAAAGCTTTCTTT. As protein: CASSLAEDSKAFF. The chain joins TRBV7-8 to TRBJ1-1; TRBD1 might be the D (6 bases). The CDR3 sequence is 13 residues long. Trimming stripped 0 bases from V and 9 bases from J, with 11 bases between. CDR1 is SGHVS, CDR2 FQNEAQ, per germline.

The chain links TRBV21-1 to TRBJ2-7; TRBD2 reflects the table's D call only, with no check against the DNA. TRBV21-1 is designated a pseudogene. The CDR3 spans 18 residues. CDR3 nucleotides: TGTGCCAGCAGCAAAGAAGGGACTAGCGGGAGGGCCGTCTACGAGCAGTACTTC. Amino acids: CASSKEGTSGRAVYEQYF.

This clone has more than one count but fewer than ten. The CDR3 DNA sequence: TGTGCCAGCAGCGTACAGCGATCAAGCGAGCAGTACTTC. It codes for CASSVQRSSEQYF. The chain is built from TRBV9 and TRBJ2-7; no clear D gene. Germline values: CDR1 SGDLS, CDR2 YYNGEE. Between the trimmed V and J ends, which lost 1 base and 6 bases, there was a span of 11 bases. The CDR3 sequence is 13 residues long.

This clone came up once. This chain joins TRBV5-4 and TRBJ2-7; 11 nucleotides align to TRBD2. V shed 4 bases and J 0 bases; nucleotides not matched to a gene: 9. The germline V gene encodes CDR1 SGHNT and CDR2 YYREEE (reference sequence). The CDR3 has 17 amino acids. The CDR3 DNA sequence: TGTGCCAGCAGCCCGGGTGGACTAGCGGGCCCCTCCTACGAGCAGTACTTC. Translated: CASSPGGLAGPSYEQYF.

The sample holds one count of this clone. The CDR3 DNA is TGTGCCAGCAGCCGCCGACAGGGCTTGAGAGAGCAGTACTTC. Translating gives CASSRRQGLREQYF. The chain recombines TRBV27 with TRBJ2-7; 7 bases align to TRBD1. CDR1 and CDR2 (germline): MNHEY, SMNVEV (reference sequence). The trim removed 6 bases at V and 7 bases at J, leaving 12 bases unmatched. The CDR3 has 14 amino acids.

This clone was seen just once. The chain employs TRBV11-1 and TRBJ1-6; a weak D match, TRBD1 (6 bases). V was pared by 6 bases and J by 10 bases, with 22 bases between. The CDR3 contains 16 residues. Germline loops: CDR1 SGHAT, CDR2 FQDESV (reference sequence). The CDR3: CASSSQSTGSGSPLHF. CDR3 in DNA: TGTGCCAGCAGTTCTCAGTCTACAGGGTCGGGGTCACCCCTCCACTTT.

This clone was recorded only once. V and J are TRBV11-2 and TRBJ2-7; D uncertain. The CDR3 contains 11 residues. Between the trimmed V and J ends, which lost 4 bases and 2 bases, there was a span of 3 bases. CDR1 and CDR2 (germline): SGHAT, FQNNGV. This chain's CDR3 is CASSSTYEQYF. DNA for the CDR3: TGTGCCAGCAGCTCAACCTACGAGCAGTACTTC. The variable domain in full, with the rest retrieved from reference TRBV11-2 and TRBJ2-7, is EAGVAQSPRYKIIEKRQSVAFWCNPISGHATLYWYQQILGQGPKLLIQFQNNGVVDDSQLPKDRFSAERLKGVDSTLKIQPAKLEDSAVYLCASSSTYEQYFGPGTRLTVT.

A word on this clone: Other DNA sequences in the same sample also yield this CDR3. V is TRBV2 and J is TRBJ1-1; D remains unclear. V shed 3 bases and J shed 2 bases, with 7 bases lying between them. CDR3 length: 13 residues. Germline V gene data show CDR1 as SNHLY and CDR2 as FYNNEI. CDR3 sequence reads: CASSDQANTEAFF. Here the CDR3 DNA reads TGTGCCAGCAGTGATCAGGCTAACACTGAAGCTTTCTTT.

The chain recombines TRBV10-3 with TRBJ2-1; TRBD2 aligns across 12 bases. V trimming: 4 bases; J trimming: 12 bases; junction bases outside the gene matches: 4. The CDR3 spans 13 residues. The germline V gene has CDR1 ENHRY and CDR2 SYGVKD. In DNA, the CDR3 is TGTGCCATCAGTGCGACTAGCGGGGGTGGGCAGTTCTTC. Amino acids: CAISATSGGGQFF.

The chain joins TRBV18 to TRBJ2-1; perhaps TRBD1 as D (6 bases). The length of the CDR3 is 14 residues. Germline CDR1 is KGHSH and CDR2 is LQKENI. The V gene lost 3 bases and the J gene lost 1 base, with 7 bases spanning the gap. CDR3 loop: CASSPDSSYNEQFF. CDR3 nucleotides: TGTGCCAGCTCACCGGACAGTTCCTACAATGAGCAGTTCTTC.

This clone was picked up a small number of times. This chain links TRBV14 with TRBJ1-6; tentatively, D is TRBD1 (5 bases). CDR1 is SGHDN, CDR2 FVKESK, per germline. The ends were cut back, 2 bases at V and 11 bases at J, with 13 bases in the middle. This CDR3 contains 14 residues. The CDR3 coding sequence is TGTGCCAGCAGCCAAAGAGTCGGGGGAACACCCCTCCACTTT. Translation gives CASSQRVGGTPLHF.

J is TRBJ1-2 and V is TRBV18; 9 bases map to TRBD1. Germline CDR1 and CDR2: KGHSH and LQKENI. There are 14 residues in the CDR3. Losses at the gene ends were 5 bases for V and 6 bases for J; bases not matched to a gene: 7. CDR3: CASSIRDRVNGYTF. The CDR3 DNA reads as TGTGCCAGCTCAATCCGGGACAGGGTTAATGGCTACACCTTC.

This chain joins TRBV7-2 and TRBJ2-2; no clear D gene. Germline V gene lookup returns CDR1 SGHTA and CDR2 FQGNSA. The V gene lost 0 bases and the J gene lost 6 bases, with 8 bases spanning the gap. The CDR3 contains 14 residues. The CDR3 here is CASSLARVSGELFF. In nucleotides, the CDR3 is TGTGCCAGCAGCTTAGCCCGGGTATCCGGGGAGCTGTTTTTT. Together with reference TRBV7-2 and TRBJ2-2, the CDR3 gives the full variable domain: GAGVSQSPSNKVTEKGKDVELRCDPISGHTALYWYRQSLGQGLEFLIYFQGNSAPDKSGLPSDRFSAERTGGSVSTLTIQRTQQEDSAVYLCASSLARVSGELFFGEGSRLTVL.

This clone has only one observation. The V gene is TRBV5-1, the J gene TRBJ1-2, with D perhaps TRBD1 (5 bases). The germline V gene encodes CDR1 SGHRS and CDR2 YFSETQ. Trimming removed 4 bases at V and 7 bases at J, with 20 bases between. This CDR3 spans 15 amino acids. The CDR3 protein is CASSAKGQGIVGYTF. The CDR3 coding sequence is TGCGCCAGCAGCGCGAAGGGGCAGGGAATCGTTGGCTACACCTTC.

The chain recombines TRBV2 with TRBJ1-6; 10 bases line up with TRBD1. The J segment lost 8 bases and the V segment lost 7 bases, leaving 11 bases of the junction unmatched. This CDR3 spans 16 amino acids. CDR1 is SNHLY, CDR2 FYNNEI, per germline. The CDR3 loop reads CASTLDGGTGDSPLHF. DNA for the CDR3: TGTGCCAGCACCCTTGATGGAGGGACAGGGGATTCACCCCTCCACTTT.

The chain links TRBV6-4 to TRBJ2-3; 8 bases are shared with TRBD2. This CDR3 comprises 18 residues. Germline assignment: CDR1 MRHNA and CDR2 SNTAGT. After removal of 0 bases from V and 2 bases from J, the junction contained 10 bases not matched to a gene. Written as DNA, the CDR3 is TGTGCCAGCAGTGACTCGGGCGGGGGGCGCTACTTCACAGATACGCAGTATTTT. Its translation: CASSDSGGGRYFTDTQYF.

The chain uses TRBV30 and TRBJ1-3; no definite D call. V was pared by 0 bases and J by 0 bases, with 12 bases between. This CDR3 spans 16 amino acids. CDR1 is GTSNPN and CDR2 is SVGIG in the germline V gene (reference sequence). CDR3 amino acids: CAWSVLDAYSGNTIYF. CDR3 bases: TGTGCCTGGAGTGTACTAGATGCCTACTCTGGAAACACCATATATTTT.

This chain joins TRBV19 and TRBJ1-5; TRBD1 aligns across 10 bases. The CDR3 is made up of 18 amino acids. The V gene's germline CDR1 is LNHDA and CDR2 SQIVND (reference sequence). Germline trimming cut 7 bases from V and 0 bases from J; bases unmatched to any gene: 12. This chain's CDR3 is CASTQFGQGDYSNQPQHF. The CDR3 nucleotides read TGTGCCAGTACTCAATTTGGACAGGGGGATTATAGCAATCAGCCCCAGCATTTT.

The chain recombines TRBV12-3 or TRBV12-4 with TRBJ1-6; D gene ambiguous. The CDR3 runs 13 residues. V dropped 2 bases and J dropped 7 bases, with 6 bases sitting between them. The CDR3, as DNA: TGTGCCAGCAGTTTAAACAAAAATTCACCCCTCCACTTT. Amino acids: CASSLNKNSPLHF.

The chain links TRBV2 to TRBJ1-1; 8 bases fit TRBD1. Trimming at V came to 5 bases and at J to 6 bases, leaving 8 bases not matched to a gene. The CDR3 length is 14 residues. Germline-derived CDR1 and CDR2 are SNHLY and FYNNEI. The CDR3 region has the DNA TGTGCCAGCAGTCCGGGACAGGTGGAGGCTGAAGCTTTCTTT. Translation: CASSPGQVEAEAFF.

V gene TRBV15 combines with J gene TRBJ2-7, with D perhaps TRBD2 (6 bases). Trimming pared 5 bases from V and 0 bases from J, leaving 11 bases between. Germline-derived CDR1 and CDR2 are LNHNV and YYDKDF (reference sequence). The CDR3 is 14 amino acids. The CDR3 coding sequence is TGTGCCACCAGCGGGACTGACAGCTCCTACGAGCAGTACTTC. This gives the protein CATSGTDSSYEQYF.

CDR3 amino acids: CASSYTGTGSHQPQHF. Written as DNA, the CDR3 is TGTGCCAGCAGTTACACCGGGACAGGGTCTCACCAGCCCCAGCATTTT. The rearrangement uses TRBV6-2 or TRBV6-3 and TRBJ1-5; 9 positions match TRBD1. The length of the CDR3 is 16 residues. Germline CDR1 is MNHEY and CDR2 is SVGEGT. J was trimmed by 7 bases and V by 2 bases; bases with no gene match: 9.

V and J are TRBV29-1 and TRBJ2-3; 8 positions agree with TRBD1. The germline V gene encodes CDR1 SQVTM and CDR2 ANQGSEA. The CDR3 is made up of 13 amino acids. Trimming removed 4 bases from V and 2 bases from J; junction bases left unmatched: 2. In DNA, the CDR3 is TGCAGCGTTGGGGACAGGAACACAGATACGCAGTATTTT. Encoded protein: CSVGDRNTDTQYF.

The chain links TRBV18 to TRBJ1-5; D gene uncertain. Trimming left V 6 bases short and J 3 bases short, with 9 bases between. This CDR3 contains 13 residues. CDR1 is KGHSH, CDR2 LQKENI, per germline. For the CDR3, the DNA is TGTGCCAGCTCGTCGGGTGTCAATCAGCCCCAGCATTTT. This translates into CASSSGVNQPQHF.

In DNA, the CDR3 is TGCAGCGTGGGTCTAGAGAACACTGAAGCTTTCTTT. Its protein is CSVGLENTEAFF. V and J are TRBV29-1 and TRBJ1-1; no firm D call. This CDR3 spans 12 amino acids. Trimming shortened V by 6 bases and J by 1 base, and 9 bases separated the two germline ends. CDR1 is SQVTM and CDR2 is ANQGSEA in the germline V gene.